This is a list of T cell receptor beta chains from one sample in a study of blood T cell repertoires in COVID-19. Some clones are missing from TCRdb's copy, which holds only in-frame ones; the method was immunoSEQ multiplex PCR. Altogether 69,000 or so clones are present, 70% to 90% being singletons, with the ten largest covering 4.8%. Sequencing was done on a sample of peripheral blood. These receptors originate from a woman older than 75 with active or convalescent COVID-19. The CDR3 runs from the conserved cysteine through the conserved F or W. The order of the fields is V gene, J gene, CDR3 length, D gene, clone size, CDR3 protein, CDR3 DNA. D genes are given only for firm matches. Clone size is given for some rows only: seen once, a few or many times, or a class if the clone is expanded.

v_gene: TRBV10-1; j_gene: TRBJ2-1; len: 17; d_gene: TRBD2; abundance: NA; CDR3aa: CAIFSGTSRPFNNEQFF; CDR3nt: TGCGCCATCTTCTCCGGGACTAGCAGACCATTTAACAATGAGCAGTTCTTC
v_gene: TRBV20-1; j_gene: TRBJ2-5; len: 10; d_gene: TRBD2; abundance: once; CDR3aa: CSATGGGQYF; CDR3nt: TGCAGTGCAACGGGGGGGGGCCAGTACTTC
v_gene: TRBV27; j_gene: TRBJ2-7; len: 13; d_gene: NA; abundance: NA; CDR3aa: CASSLGLSYEQYF; CDR3nt: TGTGCCAGCAGTTTAGGGCTCTCCTACGAGCAGTACTTC
v_gene: TRBV9; j_gene: TRBJ1-2; len: 15; d_gene: NA; abundance: NA; CDR3aa: CASSSRDTGDYGYTF; CDR3nt: TGTGCCAGCAGCTCCCGGGACACGGGCGACTATGGCTACACCTTC
v_gene: TRBV7-9; j_gene: TRBJ2-6; len: 15; d_gene: TRBD1; abundance: NA; CDR3aa: CASSLTGAGANVLTF; CDR3nt: TGTGCCAGCAGCTTAACAGGGGCTGGGGCCAACGTCCTGACTTTC
v_gene: TRBV30; j_gene: TRBJ1-4; len: 13; d_gene: NA; abundance: NA; CDR3aa: CAWTQTPRGKLFF; CDR3nt: TGTGCCTGGACCCAGACCCCCAGGGGAAAACTGTTTTTT
v_gene: TRBV5-6; j_gene: TRBJ2-3; len: 15; d_gene: NA; abundance: NA; CDR3aa: CASSFLQGGTDTQYF; CDR3nt: TGTGCCAGCAGCTTCCTACAAGGGGGCACAGATACGCAGTATTTT
v_gene: TRBV6-5; j_gene: TRBJ1-3; len: 14; d_gene: NA; abundance: NA; CDR3aa: CASSRTASGNTIYF; CDR3nt: TGTGCCAGCAGCCGGACAGCTTCTGGAAACACCATATATTTT
v_gene: TRBV6-2/TRBV6-3; j_gene: TRBJ2-7; len: 16; d_gene: TRBD1; abundance: NA; CDR3aa: CASSPPRTGEAYEQYF; CDR3nt: TGTGCCAGCAGCCCACCCCGGACAGGGGAAGCCTACGAGCAGTACTTC
v_gene: TRBV25-1; j_gene: TRBJ2-1; len: 17; d_gene: TRBD2; abundance: NA; CDR3aa: CASSDSGLAASRNEQFF; CDR3nt: TGTGCCAGCAGTGACTCGGGACTAGCGGCTTCCCGCAATGAGCAGTTCTTC
v_gene: TRBV18; j_gene: TRBJ2-7; len: 17; d_gene: NA; abundance: NA; CDR3aa: CASSPRSAGGRFNEQYF; CDR3nt: TGTGCCAGCTCACCCCGATCCGCGGGTGGGAGGTTCAACGAGCAGTACTTC
v_gene: TRBV6-1; j_gene: TRBJ1-5; len: 15; d_gene: NA; abundance: NA; CDR3aa: CASSESGYSNQPQHF; CDR3nt: TGTGCCAGCAGTGAGTCGGGGTATAGCAATCAGCCCCAGCATTTT
v_gene: TRBV6-5; j_gene: TRBJ1-2; len: 12; d_gene: TRBD1; abundance: NA; CDR3aa: CAGGQGVGGYTF; CDR3nt: TGTGCCGGCGGACAGGGGGTTGGTGGCTACACCTTC
v_gene: TRBV28; j_gene: TRBJ2-3; len: 12; d_gene: NA; abundance: NA; CDR3aa: CASSLASGPQYF; CDR3nt: TGTGCCAGCAGTTTGGCGTCGGGTCCGCAGTATTTT
v_gene: TRBV7-7; j_gene: TRBJ2-1; len: 16; d_gene: TRBD2; abundance: once; CDR3aa: CASSPRASGTNNEQFF; CDR3nt: TGTGCCAGCAGCCCCCGGGCTAGCGGGACTAACAATGAGCAGTTCTTC
v_gene: TRBV5-4; j_gene: TRBJ2-2; len: 19; d_gene: TRBD2; abundance: NA; CDR3aa: CASSSYSSGRAANTGELFF; CDR3nt: TGTGCCAGCAGCTCCTATTCTAGCGGGAGGGCCGCGAACACCGGGGAGCTGTTTTTT
v_gene: TRBV18; j_gene: TRBJ2-1; len: 16; d_gene: TRBD2; abundance: once; CDR3aa: CASSRLAFDSYNEQFF; CDR3nt: TGTGCCAGCTCGCGACTAGCGTTTGACTCCTACAATGAGCAGTTCTTC
v_gene: TRBV7-2; j_gene: TRBJ1-4; len: 15; d_gene: TRBD1; abundance: NA; CDR3aa: CASSLVDRGREKLFF; CDR3nt: TGTGCCAGCAGCTTAGTGGACAGGGGAAGGGAAAAACTGTTTTTT
v_gene: TRBV3-1/TRBV3-2; j_gene: TRBJ2-1; len: 16; d_gene: TRBD2; abundance: NA; CDR3aa: CASSQVSGGFYNEQFF; CDR3nt: TGTGCCAGCAGCCAAGTTAGCGGGGGGTTCTACAATGAGCAGTTCTTC
v_gene: TRBV29-1; j_gene: TRBJ2-1; len: 16; d_gene: NA; abundance: few; CDR3aa: CSVGGAETYSYNEQFF; CDR3nt: TGCAGCGTTGGCGGGGCAGAAACTTACTCCTACAATGAGCAGTTCTTC
v_gene: TRBV6-6; j_gene: TRBJ1-2; len: 18; d_gene: TRBD1; abundance: NA; CDR3aa: CASSPLRDRGASGYGYTF; CDR3nt: TGTGCCAGCAGTCCATTACGGGACAGGGGGGCGTCGGGGTATGGCTACACCTTC
v_gene: TRBV6-1; j_gene: TRBJ2-7; len: 19; d_gene: TRBD1; abundance: once; CDR3aa: CASSVGAFNMWDRAYEQYF; CDR3nt: TGTGCCAGCAGTGTAGGAGCCTTTAATATGTGGGACAGGGCCTACGAGCAGTACTTC
v_gene: TRBV7-2; j_gene: TRBJ1-1; len: 14; d_gene: NA; abundance: NA; CDR3aa: CASSLVGVRTEAFF; CDR3nt: TGTGCCAGCAGCTTAGTAGGGGTTAGGACTGAAGCTTTCTTT
v_gene: TRBV27; j_gene: TRBJ2-7; len: 15; d_gene: NA; abundance: NA; CDR3aa: CASRERPGYSYEQYF; CDR3nt: TGTGCCAGCAGGGAAAGGCCGGGGTACTCCTACGAGCAGTACTTC
v_gene: TRBV5-1; j_gene: TRBJ2-1; len: 17; d_gene: NA; abundance: few; CDR3aa: CASSFIRVLRQDNEQFF; CDR3nt: TGCGCCAGCAGCTTTATTCGAGTCTTACGCCAAGACAATGAGCAGTTCTTC
v_gene: TRBV7-2; j_gene: TRBJ2-4; len: 16; d_gene: NA; abundance: few; CDR3aa: CASSSAGGKAKNIQYF; CDR3nt: TGTGCCAGCAGCTCCGCAGGAGGGAAAGCCAAAAACATTCAGTACTTC